This is a list of T cell receptor beta chains from one sample in a study of cytomegalovirus exposure and HLA in healthy donors. Generated by immunoSEQ multiplex PCR, the TCRdb table keeps only in-frame clones and is missing some. The sample has some 97,000 clones; 79% are singletons. Sequenced sample: PBMCs. The receptors originated from a female donor in good health and CMV-seropositive. CDR3s include the opening cysteine and the closing phenylalanine or tryptophan. The D gene is left open where the match is weak. Clone size is stated in some rows and not others, as once, few, many or a class when expanded.

V gene: TRBV5-6
D gene: -
J gene: TRBJ1-1
clone size: few
CDR3 protein: CASSLPWEGRSTEAFF
CDR3 DNA: TGTGCCAGCAGCTTGCCGTGGGAGGGGAGGAGCACTGAAGCTTTCTTT

V gene: TRBV7-2
D gene: TRBD1
J gene: TRBJ2-3
clone size: few
CDR3 protein: CASKGQLSTDTQYF
CDR3 DNA: TGTGCCAGCAAGGGACAGCTGAGCACAGATACGCAGTATTTT

V gene: TRBV30
D gene: -
J gene: TRBJ2-5
clone size: -
CDR3 protein: CAWSKLDVRISETQYF
CDR3 DNA: TGTGCCTGGAGTAAGTTGGATGTGCGGATCTCCGAGACCCAGTACTTC

V gene: TRBV6-1
D gene: TRBD1
J gene: TRBJ1-2
clone size: -
CDR3 protein: CASSRAGQGHGGYTF
CDR3 DNA: TGTGCCAGCAGTCGAGCGGGACAGGGGCATGGTGGCTACACCTTC

V gene: TRBV18
D gene: TRBD1
J gene: TRBJ1-4
clone size: -
CDR3 protein: CASSPGQGAVEKLFF
CDR3 DNA: TGTGCCAGCTCACCCGGACAGGGGGCGGTTGAAAAACTGTTTTTT

V gene: TRBV7-2
D gene: -
J gene: TRBJ1-2
clone size: -
CDR3 protein: CASSSDQGMGGYTF
CDR3 DNA: TGTGCCAGCAGCTCGGACCAGGGAATGGGCGGCTACACCTTC

V gene: TRBV2
D gene: TRBD2
J gene: TRBJ2-7
clone size: -
CDR3 protein: CASRMVAGASYEQYF
CDR3 DNA: TGTGCCAGCAGGATGGTAGCGGGGGCTTCCTACGAGCAGTACTTC

V gene: TRBV6-6
D gene: TRBD2
J gene: TRBJ2-7
clone size: -
CDR3 protein: CASSYGGGSYEQYF
CDR3 DNA: TGTGCCAGCAGTTATGGCGGGGGTTCCTACGAGCAGTACTTC

V gene: TRBV6-6
D gene: -
J gene: TRBJ1-1
clone size: -
CDR3 protein: CASSYGFRGGNTEAFF
CDR3 DNA: TGTGCCAGCAGTTACGGATTTAGGGGTGGCAACACTGAAGCTTTCTTT

V gene: TRBV6-5
D gene: -
J gene: TRBJ1-2
clone size: once
CDR3 protein: CASSYPDREGYTF
CDR3 DNA: TGTGCCAGCAGTTACCCGGACAGAGAGGGCTACACCTTC

V gene: TRBV19
D gene: -
J gene: TRBJ2-5
clone size: -
CDR3 protein: CASSIATTGQETQYF
CDR3 DNA: TGTGCCAGTAGTATAGCAACCACAGGCCAAGAGACCCAGTACTTC

V gene: TRBV6-6
D gene: -
J gene: TRBJ1-2
clone size: few
CDR3 protein: CASSYTGIPARHGYTF
CDR3 DNA: TGTGCCAGCAGTTACACGGGGATCCCGGCCCGACATGGCTACACCTTC

V gene: TRBV6-5
D gene: -
J gene: TRBJ1-1
clone size: few
CDR3 protein: CASQLRVRVKPEAFF
CDR3 DNA: TGTGCCAGCCAACTGCGGGTTAGGGTAAAACCAGAAGCTTTCTTT

V gene: TRBV6-1
D gene: TRBD1
J gene: TRBJ1-5
clone size: -
CDR3 protein: CASSSTGPRNQPQHF
CDR3 DNA: TGTGCCAGCAGTTCGACAGGGCCTAGGAATCAGCCCCAGCATTTT

V gene: TRBV11-2
D gene: TRBD2
J gene: TRBJ2-3
clone size: -
CDR3 protein: CASSSTLAGGPSTQYF
CDR3 DNA: TGTGCCAGCAGCTCCACACTAGCGGGAGGGCCAAGTACGCAGTATTTT

V gene: TRBV5-6
D gene: TRBD1
J gene: TRBJ2-2
clone size: -
CDR3 protein: CASSLTGGPNTGELFF
CDR3 DNA: TGTGCCAGCAGCCTGACAGGGGGCCCGAACACCGGGGAGCTGTTTTTT

V gene: TRBV5-6
D gene: TRBD1
J gene: TRBJ2-7
clone size: -
CDR3 protein: CASSPGPARGLNEQYF
CDR3 DNA: TGTGCCAGCAGCCCCGGGCCGGCCAGGGGGCTCAACGAGCAGTACTTC

V gene: TRBV9
D gene: -
J gene: TRBJ1-3
clone size: -
CDR3 protein: CASSVAVSGNTIYF
CDR3 DNA: TGTGCCAGCAGCGTAGCGGTCTCTGGAAACACCATATATTTT

V gene: TRBV29-1
D gene: -
J gene: TRBJ1-2
clone size: -
CDR3 protein: CSVVQGYTF
CDR3 DNA: TGCAGCGTTGTACAGGGCTACACCTTC

V gene: TRBV6-1
D gene: -
J gene: TRBJ1-4
clone size: -
CDR3 protein: CASTVGGTTNEKLFF
CDR3 DNA: TGTGCCAGCACCGTAGGAGGGACTACTAATGAAAAACTGTTTTTT

V gene: TRBV9
D gene: -
J gene: TRBJ2-3
clone size: few
CDR3 protein: CASSVATGGRSGGQYF
CDR3 DNA: TGTGCCAGCAGCGTAGCTACAGGCGGCCGTTCAGGTGGGCAGTATTTT

V gene: TRBV9
D gene: -
J gene: TRBJ2-7
clone size: -
CDR3 protein: CASSPRLGAGVGEQYF
CDR3 DNA: TGTGCCAGCAGTCCACGATTGGGGGCTGGAGTAGGCGAGCAGTACTTC

V gene: TRBV5-1
D gene: -
J gene: TRBJ1-3
clone size: -
CDR3 protein: CASSFGQSGNTIYF
CDR3 DNA: TGCGCCAGCAGCTTTGGACAGTCTGGAAACACCATATATTTT